What follows are 10 T cell receptor beta chains derived from one specimen sequenced in a study of blood T cells in healthy people across ages. Combining a sample-barcoded 5' primer with a J-beta primer mix, a second PCR ran for roughly 6 to 11 cycles. TCRdb recomputed calls from the 5' RACE reads with MiXCR, one row per CDR3 protein. The sample records about 750,000 distinct CDR3 sequences, roughly 50% being singletons. The sequenced sample was blood. The receptors stem from a man older than 75 in good health.

This clonotype was detected only a few times. The CDR3 nucleotides read TGTGCCCGCTTTTCCTACAATGAGCAGTTCTTC. Amino acid sequence: CARFSYNEQFF. The J gene is TRBJ2-1, the V gene TRBV7-2; D gene uncertain. Germline CDR1 SGHTA, CDR2 FQGNSA. Trimming cost V 11 bases and J 1 base, with 6 bases left between them. This CDR3 is 11 amino acids long.

This clonotype was picked up a small number of times. J is TRBJ2-5 and V is TRBV7-2, with 7 bases fitting TRBD2. This CDR3 is built from 13 residues. In germline, CDR1 is SGHTA, CDR2 FQGNSA. Unmatched junction bases numbered 1, after V lost 2 bases and J lost 4 bases. The CDR3 coding sequence is TGTGCCAGCAGCTTACTAGCGGCAGAGACCCAGTACTTC. This sequence encodes CASSLLAAETQYF.

V gene TRBV6-5 combines with J gene TRBJ2-2; 10 bases fit TRBD1. The CDR3 is 16 residues long. J lost 3 bases, V lost 7 bases, and 8 bases had no gene match. Germline V CDR1 and CDR2: MNHEY, SVGAGI. CDR3 sequence (DNA): TGTGCCAGCACCCGTGGACAGGGGGGAGACACCGGGGAGCTGTTTTTT. It translates to CASTRGQGGDTGELFF.

The chain employs TRBV9 and TRBJ2-4; possibly TRBD1 for D (6 bases). V gave up 1 base and J gave up 0 bases, with 17 bases separating them. The CDR3 runs to 18 residues. Looked up from germline, CDR1 is SGDLS and CDR2 is YYNGEE. The DNA of the CDR3 is TGTGCCAGCAGCGTAAGGGACACCTCCTCCTTAGCCAAAAACATTCAGTACTTC. It yields the protein CASSVRDTSSLAKNIQYF.

The rearrangement joins TRBV4-1 to TRBJ1-5; possible D gene TRBD1, 5 bases. The germline V gene encodes CDR1 MGHRA and CDR2 YSYEKL. The CDR3 covers 14 residues. Deletions cut 4 bases from V and 4 bases from J, with 11 bases between. In DNA, the CDR3 is TGCGCCAGCAGCCCGGGGCCTCGAAATCAGCCCCAGCATTTT. This translates into CASSPGPRNQPQHF.

Ten or more counts support this clonotype. This sequence joins TRBV2 and TRBJ2-7; possibly TRBD1 for D (5 bases). Germline V gives CDR1 SNHLY, CDR2 FYNNEI. This CDR3 comprises 15 residues. Trimming left V 1 base short and J 4 bases short, with 14 bases between. This CDR3 is CASSEVGAGSYEQYF. CDR3 nucleotide sequence: TGTGCCAGCAGTGAAGTAGGGGCAGGGTCTTACGAGCAGTACTTC.

The V gene is TRBV24-1, the J gene TRBJ1-2; possible D gene TRBD1, 5 bases. CDR1 and CDR2 (germline): KGHDR, SFDVKD. V was clipped by 4 bases and J by 3 bases, with 14 bases between them. The CDR3 runs to 15 residues. CDR3 nucleotide sequence: TGTGCCACCAGTGACCCCGCCCAGGGACACTATGGCTACACCTTC. The encoded protein is CATSDPAQGHYGYTF.

This chain joins TRBV6-5 and TRBJ1-5; D might be TRBD1 (5 bases). Looked up from germline, CDR1 is MNHEY and CDR2 is SVGAGI. Trimming removed 6 bases from V and 6 bases from J, with 15 bases in between. This CDR3 is built from 14 residues. The CDR3 DNA sequence: TGTGCCAGCAGGACTTGCAGGGTCCGTCAGCCCCAGCATTTT. It is translated as CASRTCRVRQPQHF.

This clonotype occurred a few times. The V gene is TRBV9, the J gene TRBJ2-7; no clear D gene. The germline V and J ends were trimmed by 3 bases and 3 bases, with 16 bases remaining between them. The germline gives CDR1 SGDLS, CDR2 YYNGEE. The CDR3 has 15 amino acids. The CDR3 DNA sequence: TGTGCCAGCAGCGCTAGACTTGATTCGAGCTACGAGCAGTACTTC. Its translation: CASSARLDSSYEQYF.

The chain employs TRBV10-3 and TRBJ2-2; 11 positions agree with TRBD2. The CDR3 totals 15 residues. Unmatched junction bases numbered 6, after V lost 6 bases and J lost 6 bases. From germline, CDR1 is ENHRY and CDR2 SYGVKD. For the CDR3, the DNA is TGTGCCATCAGGATACTAGCGGGAGCGGCCGGGGAGCTGTTTTTT. It specifies CAIRILAGAAGELFF.